This TCR beta chain was profiled in a study of blood T cell repertoires in COVID-19. Study as a whole: T cells, B-cell-depleted T cells, or PBMCs supplied cDNA or gDNA.

In this sample, this clone turned up a few times. Participant-reported clinical history was the basis for cohort assignment. Germline CDR1 KGHDR, CDR2 SFDVKD. This CDR3 region has 15 residues. J was trimmed by 8 bases and V by 4 bases; bases with no gene match: 8. Per the original methods: It was from reference gene primer amplification that nucleated cell counts were estimated. Clones were sequenced by immunoSEQ multiplex PCR, and TCRdb holds only the in-frame ones, with some missing. V and J calls and clone size are those listed in that table; D and trimming were worked out from the DNA. Here the sample spans about 460,000 clones, 75% to 90% being singletons.

The rearrangement links TRBV24-1 to TRBJ1-2, with TRBD1 matching over 11 bases. The sample comprised PBMCs or T cells enriched from blood (not recorded which). This receptor was obtained from a woman aged 60 to 75 who had recovered from COVID-19. The chain's CDR3 is CATSESGTGGRGYTF. The DNA of the CDR3 is TGTGCCACCAGTGAGTCCGGGACAGGGGGTCGGGGCTACACCTTC.